This T cell receptor (beta chain) was captured by sequencing in a study of T-cell memory formation after mild COVID-19. Overall study context: Clusters of TCRs were largely donor specific.

This clonotype turned up a few times. The target antigen is unknown. UMIs and sample barcodes were carried by the TCR alpha and TCR beta cDNA libraries that 5'RACE produced using constant-segment primers. TCRdb ran MiXCR on the 5' RACE reads and lists one entry per CDR3 protein. The sample holds a few hundred thousand distinct CDR3 sequences, roughly a tenth seen once. Whole-study results and caveats: Clones contracting across day 15 to 85 had a balanced CD4/CD8 profile; later expanding clones leaned CD4+. The study detected some responding clones in pre-infection memory, suggesting cross-reactive memory joined.

This receptor was identified in a man between 18 and 35 years old who had mild COVID-19 (a few samples of this study predate the infection). Cell type and time point are not known. Sequenced input: PBMCs or a T cell subset sorted from them (not recorded which).

The CDR3 bases are TGCAGCTGCCGGACCGGTCCCGTGGAGACCCAGTACTTC. As protein: CSCRTGPVETQYF. The genes are TRBV29-1 and TRBJ2-5; no clear D. The CDR3 spans 13 residues. V lost 8 bases, J lost 5 bases, and 18 bases lay in between. The germline gives CDR1 SQVTM, CDR2 ANQGSEA.